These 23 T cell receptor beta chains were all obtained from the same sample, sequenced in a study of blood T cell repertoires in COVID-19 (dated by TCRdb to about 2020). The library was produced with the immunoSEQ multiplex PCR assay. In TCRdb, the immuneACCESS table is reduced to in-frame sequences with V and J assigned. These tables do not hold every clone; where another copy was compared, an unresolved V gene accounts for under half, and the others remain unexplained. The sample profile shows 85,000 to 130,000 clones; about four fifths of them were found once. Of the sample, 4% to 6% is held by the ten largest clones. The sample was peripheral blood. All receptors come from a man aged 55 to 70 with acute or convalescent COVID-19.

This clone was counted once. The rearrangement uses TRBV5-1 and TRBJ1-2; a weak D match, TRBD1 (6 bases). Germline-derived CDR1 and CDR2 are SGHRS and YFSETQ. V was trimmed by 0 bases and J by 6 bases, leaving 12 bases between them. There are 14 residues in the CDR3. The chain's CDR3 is CASSLEAGENGYTF. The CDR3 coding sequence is TGCGCCAGCAGCTTGGAGGCAGGGGAGAATGGCTACACCTTC.

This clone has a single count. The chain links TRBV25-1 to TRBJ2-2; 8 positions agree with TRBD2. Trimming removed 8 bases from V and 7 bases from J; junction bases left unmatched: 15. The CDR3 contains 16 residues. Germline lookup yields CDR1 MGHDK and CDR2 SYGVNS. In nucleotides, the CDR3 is TGTGCCAGCTCAAGAGTAGGACTAGCCCTCGGCGGGGAGCTGTTTTTT. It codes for CASSRVGLALGGELFF. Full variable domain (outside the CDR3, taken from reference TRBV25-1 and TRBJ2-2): EADIYQTPRYLVIGTGKKITLECSQTMGHDKMYWYQQDPGMELHLIHYSYGVNSTEKGDLSSESTVSRIRTEHFPLTLESARPSHTSQYLCASSRVGLALGGELFFGEGSRLTVL.

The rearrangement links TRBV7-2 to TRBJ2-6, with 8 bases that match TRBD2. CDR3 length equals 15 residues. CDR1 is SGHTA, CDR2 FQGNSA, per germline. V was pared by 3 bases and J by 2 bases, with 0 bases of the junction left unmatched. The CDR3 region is CASSFSGTGANVLTF. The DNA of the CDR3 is TGTGCCAGCAGCTTTAGCGGGACTGGGGCCAACGTCCTGACTTTC.

In DNA form, the CDR3 reads TGTGCCAGTAGTAAAGCTGCTAGCGGGACCTACAATGAGCAGTTCTTC. Translating gives CASSKAASGTYNEQFF. The chain carries TRBV19 and TRBJ2-1, with 9 nucleotides matching TRBD2. Trimming at V came to 4 bases and at J to 2 bases, leaving 6 bases not matched to a gene. CDR1 and CDR2 (germline): LNHDA, SQIVND (reference sequence). The CDR3 has 16 amino acids.

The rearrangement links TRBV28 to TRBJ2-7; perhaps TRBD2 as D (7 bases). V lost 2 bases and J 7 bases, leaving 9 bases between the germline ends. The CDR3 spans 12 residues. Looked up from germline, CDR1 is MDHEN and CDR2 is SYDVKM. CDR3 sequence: CASSLAGAEQYF. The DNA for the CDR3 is TGTGCCAGCAGTTTAGCGGGGGCGGAGCAGTACTTC.

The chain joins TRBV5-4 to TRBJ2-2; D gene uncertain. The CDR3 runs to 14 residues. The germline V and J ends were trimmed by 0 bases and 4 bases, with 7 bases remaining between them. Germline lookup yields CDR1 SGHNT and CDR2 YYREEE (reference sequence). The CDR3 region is CASSLVQSTGELFF. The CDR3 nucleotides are TGTGCCAGCAGCTTGGTACAGAGCACCGGGGAGCTGTTTTTT.

CDR3 sequence (DNA): TGCGCCAGCAGCGGGACCCTGACAGGGGACAATGAGCAGTTCTTC. Its protein product is CASSGTLTGDNEQFF. The chain carries TRBV5-1 and TRBJ2-1; 8 nucleotides agree with TRBD1. CDR1 and CDR2 from the germline V gene are SGHRS and YFSETQ. The CDR3 sequence is 15 residues long. Losses at the gene ends were 4 bases for V and 5 bases for J; bases not matched to a gene: 8.

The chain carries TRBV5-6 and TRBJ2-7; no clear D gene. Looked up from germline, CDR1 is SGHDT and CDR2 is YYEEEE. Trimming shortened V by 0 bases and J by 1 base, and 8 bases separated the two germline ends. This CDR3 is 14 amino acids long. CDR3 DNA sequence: TGTGCCAGCAGCTTGGGGGCGACATCCTACGAGCAGTACTTC. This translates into CASSLGATSYEQYF.

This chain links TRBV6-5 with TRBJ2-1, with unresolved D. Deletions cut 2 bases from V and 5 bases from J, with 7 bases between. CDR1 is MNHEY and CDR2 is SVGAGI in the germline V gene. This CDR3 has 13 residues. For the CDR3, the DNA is TGTGCCAGCAGTTACACCCGAGACAATGAGCAGTTCTTC. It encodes CASSYTRDNEQFF.

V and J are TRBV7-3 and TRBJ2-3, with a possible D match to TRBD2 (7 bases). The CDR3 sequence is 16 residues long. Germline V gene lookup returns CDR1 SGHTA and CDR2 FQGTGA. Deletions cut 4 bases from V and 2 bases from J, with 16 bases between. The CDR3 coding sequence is TGTGCCAGCAGCTCCCAGGCCGGGGGGCCCACAGATACGCAGTATTTT. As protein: CASSSQAGGPTDTQYF.

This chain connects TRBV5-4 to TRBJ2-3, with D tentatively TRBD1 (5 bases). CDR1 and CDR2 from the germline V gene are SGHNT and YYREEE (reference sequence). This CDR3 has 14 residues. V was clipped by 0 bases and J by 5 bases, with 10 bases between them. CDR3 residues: CASSLAGAEDTQYF. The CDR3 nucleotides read TGTGCCAGCAGCTTGGCTGGGGCGGAAGATACGCAGTATTTT.

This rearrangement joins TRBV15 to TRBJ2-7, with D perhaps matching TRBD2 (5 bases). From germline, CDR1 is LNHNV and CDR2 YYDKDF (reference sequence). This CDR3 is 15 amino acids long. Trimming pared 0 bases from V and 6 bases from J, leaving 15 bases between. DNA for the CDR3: TGTGCCACCAGCAGAGATAATCGGTTAGGGAGCGAGCAGTACTTC. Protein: CATSRDNRLGSEQYF. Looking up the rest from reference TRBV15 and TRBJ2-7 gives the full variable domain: DAMVIQNPRYQVTQFGKPVTLSCSQTLNHNVMYWYQQKSSQAPKLLFHYYDKDFNNEADTPDNFQSRRPNTSFCFLDIRSPGLGDTAMYLCATSRDNRLGSEQYFGPGTRLTVT.

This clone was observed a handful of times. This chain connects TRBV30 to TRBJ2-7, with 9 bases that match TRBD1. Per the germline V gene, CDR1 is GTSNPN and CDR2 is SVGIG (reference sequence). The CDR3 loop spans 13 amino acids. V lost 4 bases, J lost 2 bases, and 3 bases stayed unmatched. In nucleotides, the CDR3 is TGTGCCTGGATGGGACAGGGCACCTACGAGCAGTACTTC. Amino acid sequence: CAWMGQGTYEQYF.

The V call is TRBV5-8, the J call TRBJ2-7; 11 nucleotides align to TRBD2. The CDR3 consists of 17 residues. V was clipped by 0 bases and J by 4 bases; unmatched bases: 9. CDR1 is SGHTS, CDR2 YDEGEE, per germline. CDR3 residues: CASSLARGGLAGYEQYF. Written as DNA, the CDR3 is TGTGCCAGCAGCTTGGCCCGGGGAGGACTAGCGGGTTACGAGCAGTACTTC. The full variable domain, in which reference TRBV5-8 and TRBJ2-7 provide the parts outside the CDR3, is EAGVTQSPTHLIKTRGQQATLRCSPISGHTSVYWYQQALGLGLQFLLWYDEGEERNRGNFPPRFSGRQFPNYSSELNVNALELEDSALYLCASSLARGGLAGYEQYFGPGTRLTVT.

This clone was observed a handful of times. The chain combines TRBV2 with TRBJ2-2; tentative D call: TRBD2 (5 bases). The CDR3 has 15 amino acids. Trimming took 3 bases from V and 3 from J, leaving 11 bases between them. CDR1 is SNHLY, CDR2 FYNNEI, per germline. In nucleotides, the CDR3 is TGTGCCAGCAGTGATGAGGGAACCTACACCGGGGAGCTGTTTTTT. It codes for CASSDEGTYTGELFF.

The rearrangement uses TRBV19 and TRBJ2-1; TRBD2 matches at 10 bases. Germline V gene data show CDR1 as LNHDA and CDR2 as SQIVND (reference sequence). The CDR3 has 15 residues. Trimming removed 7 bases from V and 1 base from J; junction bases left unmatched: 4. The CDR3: CASKASGSSYNEQFF. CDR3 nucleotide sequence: TGTGCCAGTAAGGCTAGCGGGAGTTCCTACAATGAGCAGTTCTTC. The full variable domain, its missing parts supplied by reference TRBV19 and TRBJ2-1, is DGGITQSPKYLFRKEGQNVTLSCEQNLNHDAMYWYRQDPGQGLRLIYYSQIVNDFQKGDIAEGYSVSREKKESFPLTVTSAQKNPTAFYLCASKASGSSYNEQFFGPGTRLTVL.

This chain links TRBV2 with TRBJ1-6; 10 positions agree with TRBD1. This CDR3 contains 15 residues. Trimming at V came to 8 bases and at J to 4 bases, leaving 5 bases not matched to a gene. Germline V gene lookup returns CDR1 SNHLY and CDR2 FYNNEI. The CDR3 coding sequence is TGTGCCAGCCAAACGGACAGGGGGTATAATTCACCCCTCCACTTT. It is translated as CASQTDRGYNSPLHF.

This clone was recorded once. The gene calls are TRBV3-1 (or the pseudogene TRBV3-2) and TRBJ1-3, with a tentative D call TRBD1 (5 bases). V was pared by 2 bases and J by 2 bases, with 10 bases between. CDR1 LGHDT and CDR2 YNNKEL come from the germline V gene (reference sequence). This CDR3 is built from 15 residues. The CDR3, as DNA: TGTGCCAGCAGCCAAACCAGGGCCGCTGGAAACACCATATATTTT. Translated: CASSQTRAAGNTIYF.

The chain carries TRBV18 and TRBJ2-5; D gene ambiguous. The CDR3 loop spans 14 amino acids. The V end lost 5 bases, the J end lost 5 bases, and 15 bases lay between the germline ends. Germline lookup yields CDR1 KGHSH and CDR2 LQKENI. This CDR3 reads CASSATYLLETQYF. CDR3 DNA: TGTGCCAGCTCAGCGACATACCTACTGGAGACCCAGTACTTC.

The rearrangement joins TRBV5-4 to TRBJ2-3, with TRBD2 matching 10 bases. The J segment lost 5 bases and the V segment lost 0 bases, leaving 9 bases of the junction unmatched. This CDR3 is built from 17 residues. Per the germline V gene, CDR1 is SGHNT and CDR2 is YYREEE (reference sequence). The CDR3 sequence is CASSLVKAGGPGDTQYF. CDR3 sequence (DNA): TGTGCCAGCAGCTTGGTTAAAGCGGGGGGGCCTGGAGATACGCAGTATTTT.

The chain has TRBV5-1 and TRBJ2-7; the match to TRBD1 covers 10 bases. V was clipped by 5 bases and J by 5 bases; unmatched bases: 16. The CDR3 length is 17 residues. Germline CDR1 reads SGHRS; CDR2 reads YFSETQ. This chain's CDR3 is CASSPSLRGQGKNEQYF. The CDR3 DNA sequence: TGCGCCAGCAGTCCCTCATTGAGGGGACAGGGGAAGAACGAGCAGTACTTC.

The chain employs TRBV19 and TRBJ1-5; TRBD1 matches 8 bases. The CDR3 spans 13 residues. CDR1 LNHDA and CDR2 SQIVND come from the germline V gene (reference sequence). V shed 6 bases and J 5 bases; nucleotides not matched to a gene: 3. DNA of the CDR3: TGTGCCAGTAGCGACAGGGGCGATCAGCCCCAGCATTTT. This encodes CASSDRGDQPQHF.

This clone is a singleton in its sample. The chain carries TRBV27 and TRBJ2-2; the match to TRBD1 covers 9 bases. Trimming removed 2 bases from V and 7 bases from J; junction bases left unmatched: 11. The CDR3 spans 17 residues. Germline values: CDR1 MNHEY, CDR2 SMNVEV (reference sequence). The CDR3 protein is CASSLRGDRVENGELFF. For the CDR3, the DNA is TGTGCCAGCAGTTTAAGGGGGGACAGGGTAGAAAACGGGGAGCTGTTTTTT.